A selection of T cell receptor beta chains follows, all from one sample in a study of T cells in Graves' hyperthyroidism and ophthalmopathy. TCRdb fed the multiplex PCR reads into MiXCR, producing one record per CDR3 protein. The sample consists of around 480,000 distinct CDR3 sequences, approximately 15% of them appearing once. Sequenced: blood. Receptors were obtained from a young woman with Graves' hyperthyroidism. The CDR3 runs from the conserved cysteine through the conserved F or W. The order of the fields is D gene, J gene, clone size, V gene, CDR3 DNA, CDR3 protein. D genes are given only for firm matches. Size values are once, few and many counts, or a class for expanded clones, and some rows have none.

>NA|TRBJ2-4|many|TRBV6-1
TGTGCCAGCAGTTCTGCCTCACTAGCCAAAAACATTCAGTACTTC
CASSSASLAKNIQYF
>NA|TRBJ2-3|many|TRBV29-1
TGCAGCGCGAACCCTATCACAGATACGCAGTATTTT
CSANPITDTQYF
>TRBD1|TRBJ2-7|NA|TRBV5-8
TGTGCCAGCAGCCCGGGACAGGGGGCTTCCTACGAGCAGTACTTC
CASSPGQGASYEQYF
>NA|TRBJ2-4|NA|TRBV14
TGTGCCAGCAGCCAAGAGGAAGGGGTATGGAACATTCAGTACTTC
CASSQEEGVWNIQYF
>NA|TRBJ1-2|many|TRBV30
TGTGCCTGGAGTGTACTCGCGGGGAGCTATGGCTACACCTTC
CAWSVLAGSYGYTF
>TRBD2|TRBJ2-1|few|TRBV3-1
TGTGCCAGCAGCCTCTTCGGGGGGCTTGGCGGGAGGGGAAATGAGCAGTTCTTC
CASSLFGGLGGRGNEQFF
>TRBD2|TRBJ2-3|NA|TRBV24-1
TGTGCCACCAGTGATTTGAGCGGGAGCGAAGATACGCAGTATTTT
CATSDLSGSEDTQYF
>TRBD1|TRBJ1-1|many|TRBV19
TGTGCCAGTAGTATACTCGGGACAGGGGGCTACACTGAAGCTTTCTTT
CASSILGTGGYTEAFF
>NA|TRBJ1-2|many|TRBV11-2
TGTGCCAGCAGTTCCTTAAGGTGGGGCTACACCTTC
CASSSLRWGYTF
>NA|TRBJ2-3|few|TRBV30
TGTGCCTGGAGTATAAGCCTGTCTAGCACAGATACGCAGTATTTT
CAWSISLSSTDTQYF
>NA|TRBJ1-6|many|TRBV20-1
TGCAGTACAATATCCACCGCAGGCCTCCACTTT
CSTISTAGLHF
>NA|TRBJ1-6|many|TRBV7-3
TGTGCCAGCAGCTTCCACAGGGCTAATTCACCCCTCCACTTT
CASSFHRANSPLHF